The 15 T cell receptor beta chains given below trace back to one sample, sequenced in a study of cytomegalovirus exposure and HLA in healthy donors. The PCR was carried out with 60 Vbeta primers and 13 Jbeta primers. Repertoires were generated with immunoSEQ multiplex PCR, while TCRdb's copy carries only in-frame clones and drops some. The sample lists 100,000 to 150,000 clones, around three quarters occurring once. The sequenced material came from PBMCs. All receptors come from a woman aged 40 to 50 in good health and CMV-seropositive.

V and J are TRBV29-1 and TRBJ2-7; 8 bases agree with TRBD1. Germline lookup yields CDR1 SQVTM and CDR2 ANQGSEA. The CDR3 runs 12 residues. V lost 0 bases, J lost 13 bases, and 8 bases stayed unmatched. CDR3 amino acids: CSVEDQGAGLYF. For the CDR3, the DNA is TGCAGCGTTGAAGATCAGGGGGCAGGGCTCTACTTC.

This clone was recorded only once. This chain connects TRBV19 to TRBJ1-5; 7 positions agree with TRBD1. The germline V gene has CDR1 LNHDA and CDR2 SQIVND (reference sequence). After removal of 7 bases from V and 9 bases from J, the junction contained 9 bases not matched to a gene. CDR3 length: 13 residues. CDR3 amino acids: CASKRQGGWPQHF. CDR3 nucleotide sequence: TGTGCCAGTAAGAGACAGGGAGGTTGGCCCCAGCATTTT. Based on the CDR3 plus reference TRBV19 and TRBJ1-5, the full variable domain is DGGITQSPKYLFRKEGQNVTLSCEQNLNHDAMYWYRQDPGQGLRLIYYSQIVNDFQKGDIAEGYSVSREKKESFPLTVTSAQKNPTAFYLCASKRQGGWPQHFGDGTRLSIL.

V is TRBV27 and J is TRBJ2-5, with 12 nucleotides matching TRBD1. The J segment lost 11 bases and the V segment lost 0 bases, leaving 13 bases of the junction unmatched. The CDR3 extends over 17 amino acids. Germline V gene lookup returns CDR1 MNHEY and CDR2 SMNVEV (reference sequence). CDR3 sequence reads: CASSLSSRDRGRGEQYF. CDR3 DNA: TGTGCCAGCAGTTTATCGTCTCGGGACAGGGGGCGCGGAGAGCAGTACTTC.

The V call is TRBV5-6, the J call TRBJ2-1; 8 nucleotides match TRBD2. The V segment lost 4 bases and the J segment 5 bases; nucleotides outside the gene matches: 8. Looked up from germline, CDR1 is SGHDT and CDR2 is YYEEEE. The CDR3 sequence is 15 residues long. CDR3 nucleotide sequence: TGTGCCAGCAGCCCTTTAGCGGGACTTCACAATGAGCAGTTCTTC. Translated, it gives CASSPLAGLHNEQFF.

The chain is built from TRBV7-8 and TRBJ2-5, with a possible D match to TRBD1 (6 bases). CDR3 length: 15 amino acids. CDR1 and CDR2 from the germline V gene are SGHVS and FQNEAQ. V lost 2 bases, J lost 7 bases, and 17 bases lay in between. The CDR3 sequence: CASSLLEAGAGTQYF. In DNA, the CDR3 is TGTGCCAGCAGCTTATTAGAGGCAGGGGCTGGGACCCAGTACTTC. The whole variable domain, remainder taken from reference TRBV7-8 and TRBJ2-5, is GAGVSQSPRYKVAKRGQDVALRCDPISGHVSLFWYQQALGQGPEFLTYFQNEAQLDKSGLPSDRFFAERPEGSVSTLKIQRTQQEDSAVYLCASSLLEAGAGTQYFGPGTRLLVL.

This clone showed up just once. The rearrangement joins TRBV15 to TRBJ1-5; the D is unclear. V lost 0 bases and J lost 4, with 13 bases in between. This CDR3 is 16 amino acids long. In germline, CDR1 is LNHNV, CDR2 YYDKDF (reference sequence). The DNA for the CDR3 is TGTGCCACCAGCAGAGATACACGGGAAGTGAATCAGCCCCAGCATTTT. Its translation: CATSRDTREVNQPQHF. Complete variable domain (other parts from reference TRBV15 and TRBJ1-5): DAMVIQNPRYQVTQFGKPVTLSCSQTLNHNVMYWYQQKSSQAPKLLFHYYDKDFNNEADTPDNFQSRRPNTSFCFLDIRSPGLGDTAMYLCATSRDTREVNQPQHFGDGTRLSIL.

This clone was recorded once. The CDR3 nucleotides read TGTGCCAGCACCCAAGGACAGGGGGTGAGGTCCTACGAGCAGTACTTC. Residues: CASTQGQGVRSYEQYF. V is TRBV28 and J is TRBJ2-7; 10 bases align to TRBD1. The CDR3 is 16 residues long. Germline CDR1 reads MDHEN; CDR2 reads SYDVKM. Germline trimming cut 7 bases from V and 1 base from J; bases unmatched to any gene: 10.

The DNA for the CDR3 is TGTGCCAGCGGGGGGGGACAGGGGGCCGGGCGGACTAAAAACAATGAGCAGTTCTTC. It codes for CASGGGQGAGRTKNNEQFF. The chain recombines TRBV2 with TRBJ2-1; 12 bases are a match to TRBD1. After removal of 8 bases from V and 5 bases from J, the junction contained 19 bases not matched to a gene. This CDR3 has 19 residues. CDR1 is SNHLY and CDR2 is FYNNEI in the germline V gene.

This chain links TRBV6-1 with TRBJ2-3; TRBD2 agrees at 11 bases. Looked up from germline, CDR1 is MNHNS and CDR2 is SASEGT. Losses at the gene ends were 2 bases for V and 6 bases for J; bases not matched to a gene: 7. The CDR3 is 16 residues long. The CDR3: CASSERLAGGGDTQYF. CDR3 DNA: TGTGCCAGCAGTGAAAGGCTAGCGGGAGGTGGCGATACGCAGTATTTT.

The rearrangement uses TRBV19 and TRBJ1-2; D may be TRBD1 (6 bases). The length of the CDR3 is 18 residues. Trimming left V 5 bases short and J 0 bases short, with 22 bases between. Looked up from germline, CDR1 is LNHDA and CDR2 is SQIVND (reference sequence). The CDR3 loop reads CASSVRDTATLANYGYTF. As DNA, the CDR3 is TGTGCCAGTAGTGTCCGGGACACCGCAACCCTAGCTAACTATGGCTACACCTTC.

The chain joins TRBV5-4 to TRBJ2-5; D unresolved. The J call may not be correct, given that the DNA end is closer to TRBJ2-7. Germline V gene sequence: CDR1 SGHNT, CDR2 YYREEE (reference sequence). The CDR3 covers 13 residues. As DNA, the CDR3 is TGTGCCAGCAGCTTTAACAGACGATACGAGCAGTACTTC. Encoded protein: CASSFNRRYEQYF.

V usage is TRBV30 and J usage is TRBJ2-7; 12 nucleotides align to TRBD2. The CDR3 length is 14 residues. The germline V gene encodes CDR1 GTSNPN and CDR2 SVGIG (reference sequence). V dropped 2 bases and J dropped 6; count of bases not matched to a gene: 5. CDR3 DNA: TGTGCCTGGAGTACTGGGGGACTAGCGGGCGAGCAGTACTTC. This gives the protein CAWSTGGLAGEQYF.

Written as DNA, the CDR3 is TGTGCCAGCAGTTTCCCTACCTTGGGACAGGGGCGAAACTATGGCTACACCTTC. This sequence encodes CASSFPTLGQGRNYGYTF. The V and J genes are TRBV28 and TRBJ1-2, with TRBD1 matching 10 bases. The germline V gene encodes CDR1 MDHEN and CDR2 SYDVKM. Trimming removed 3 bases from V and 2 bases from J; junction bases left unmatched: 12. The CDR3 covers 18 residues.

The chain carries TRBV11-2 and TRBJ2-3; TRBD1 aligns across 12 bases. The CDR3 totals 17 residues. Trimming at V came to 1 base and at J to 4 bases, leaving 6 bases not matched to a gene. CDR1 and CDR2 (germline): SGHAT, FQNNGV. The CDR3 bases are TGTGCCAGCAGCTTAGCGGGACAGGGGGCGGTTTCAGATACGCAGTATTTT. Residues: CASSLAGQGAVSDTQYF.

The chain uses TRBV7-9 and TRBJ1-3, with TRBD1 as a possible D gene (5 bases). Trimming shortened V by 5 bases and J by 4 bases, and 18 bases separated the two germline ends. Germline CDR1 SEHNR, CDR2 FQNEAQ (reference sequence). The CDR3 extends over 16 amino acids. CDR3 region: CASSQLREGMGNTIYF. The DNA for the CDR3 is TGTGCCAGCAGCCAGCTCCGGGAGGGGATGGGAAACACCATATATTTT. The full variable domain, in which reference TRBV7-9 and TRBJ1-3 provide the parts outside the CDR3, is DTGVSQNPRHKITKRGQNVTFRCDPISEHNRLYWYRQTLGQGPEFLTYFQNEAQLEKSRLLSDRFSAERPKGSFSTLEIQRTEQGDSAMYLCASSQLREGMGNTIYFGEGSWLTVV.